This T cell receptor (beta chain) is drawn from a study of regulatory T cells in long-lasting Graves disease. Whole-study results and caveats: Not thyroid tissue but only peripheral blood was studied. Favored usage of TRBV28, TRBJ1-2 and TRBJ2-5 was recorded in persistent disease. Newly diagnosed Graves' patients had higher TCR diversity than persistent ones.

This clonotype was detected a few times. The antigen is not known. V trimming: 0 bases; J trimming: 8 bases; junction bases outside the gene matches: 6. Germline lookup yields CDR1 GTSNPN and CDR2 SVGIG (reference sequence). This CDR3 spans 13 amino acids. Arm-PCR with iRepertoire HTBI primers amplified the CDR3 regions for these TCR beta libraries. TCRdb used MiXCR to reprocess the multiplex PCR reads, holding one entry per CDR3 protein. This sample has around 330,000 distinct CDR3 sequences, with about 18% found just once. Time point here: newly diagnosed GD, antithyroid drugs for less than 3 months. PBMC RNA was the source of the TCR library.

The chain carries TRBV30 and TRBJ1-2; TRBD1 matches at 7 bases. The source was peripheral blood mononuclear cells (PBMCs), collected at new diagnosis, from a patient treated with antithyroid drugs. The sequence derives from a female donor with Graves disease. The CDR3 here is CAWSVKGAAGYTF. The DNA of the CDR3 is TGTGCCTGGAGTGTAAAGGGGGCCGCCGGCTACACCTTC.